The rows below give T cell receptor beta chains drawn from one sample of a study of CXCR3-negative and CXCR3-positive naive CD8 T cells. TCRdb reprocessed the 5' RACE reads, with one entry per CDR3 protein and no DNA. Its table lists about 38,000 distinct CDR3 sequences. Sequencing input: memory CD8+ T cells from blood. Receptors originate from a human donor in good health. Some clones in this sample may be carry-over from other donors' samples. Each CDR3 is given with its conserved first and last residue. Fields, in order: clone size, J gene, V gene, CDR3 protein. A clone size is listed for some rows: how often the clone was seen (once, few, many), or a class if it is expanded.

size: -
J: TRBJ2-7
V: TRBV12-3/TRBV12-4
CDR3: CASSFAPMTHPYEQYF

size: -
J: TRBJ2-7
V: TRBV4-3
CDR3: CASSQEASHKGPYEQYF

size: -
J: TRBJ2-3
V: TRBV7-2
CDR3: CASRQGGGGSDTQYF

size: -
J: TRBJ2-5
V: TRBV9
CDR3: CASSVLPGSSGQETQYF

size: medium-sized
J: TRBJ1-1
V: TRBV20-1
CDR3: CSARQGETEAFF

size: -
J: TRBJ2-7
V: TRBV20-1
CDR3: CSAKRDWSSYEQYF

size: -
J: TRBJ2-7
V: TRBV5-1
CDR3: CASIPEGGDEQYF

size: -
J: TRBJ1-6
V: TRBV20-1
CDR3: CSARNLGPDRTLHF

size: -
J: TRBJ2-4
V: TRBV19
CDR3: CASSIGAGMAKNIQYF

size: -
J: TRBJ2-1
V: TRBV14
CDR3: CASSPGLAGGPYNEQFF

size: -
J: TRBJ2-1
V: TRBV7-3
CDR3: CASSLGGRNEQFF

size: -
J: TRBJ2-1
V: TRBV13
CDR3: CASSWGLENEQFF

size: -
J: TRBJ2-7
V: TRBV7-9
CDR3: CASSSPDNQREQYF

size: -
J: TRBJ2-2
V: TRBV7-7
CDR3: CATSGFGVGPGELLF

size: -
J: TRBJ1-2
V: TRBV6-2/TRBV6-3
CDR3: CASTNVVRYGYTF

size: -
J: TRBJ2-7
V: TRBV4-3
CDR3: CASSQEPLGTGLTEQYF

size: -
J: TRBJ2-7
V: TRBV12-3/TRBV12-4
CDR3: CASTIRPTPSYEQYF

size: -
J: TRBJ1-2
V: TRBV6-1
CDR3: CASSDSLKGGYTF

size: -
J: TRBJ2-5
V: TRBV4-1
CDR3: CASSGGGYQETQYF

size: -
J: TRBJ2-7
V: TRBV9
CDR3: CASSVAGNLLSYEQYF

size: -
J: TRBJ2-7
V: TRBV5-1
CDR3: CASSPEGVLYEQYF

size: -
J: TRBJ2-1
V: TRBV5-5
CDR3: CASSSNYFESQFF

size: -
J: TRBJ2-5
V: TRBV25-1
CDR3: CASSGDSAQTQYF

size: -
J: TRBJ1-1
V: TRBV7-2
CDR3: CASSLGWGSTEAFF

size: -
J: TRBJ2-1
V: TRBV4-3
CDR3: CASSQGNQGYEQFF

size: -
J: TRBJ2-7
V: TRBV2
CDR3: CASLGGQEQYF

size: -
J: TRBJ2-7
V: TRBV15
CDR3: CATSRDRDRGTYEQYF

size: -
J: TRBJ2-1
V: TRBV20-1
CDR3: CSARDLVNEQFF

size: -
J: TRBJ2-7
V: TRBV9
CDR3: CASSNGSSYEQYF

size: -
J: TRBJ2-7
V: TRBV29-1
CDR3: CSVEIAGGRFVREQYF

size: -
J: TRBJ2-4
V: TRBV7-2
CDR3: CATAEGNIQYF

size: -
J: TRBJ1-5
V: TRBV20-1
CDR3: CSARVMAMDQPQHF

size: -
J: TRBJ2-3
V: TRBV28
CDR3: CASSPRHPGDTQYF

size: -
J: TRBJ2-3
V: TRBV4-2
CDR3: CASSQQVRGADTQYF

size: -
J: TRBJ2-4
V: TRBV7-9
CDR3: CASLRTGDLSQYF

size: -
J: TRBJ2-5
V: TRBV4-1
CDR3: CASSQEAETYQETQYF

size: -
J: TRBJ1-6
V: TRBV23-1
CDR3: CASSQSPQGVNSPLHF

size: -
J: TRBJ2-4
V: TRBV28
CDR3: CASSTRGYTKNIQYF

size: -
J: TRBJ2-2
V: TRBV9
CDR3: CASSVSVFLGGELFF

size: -
J: TRBJ1-5
V: TRBV12-3/TRBV12-4
CDR3: CASSSQGDTSFGNQPQHF

size: -
J: TRBJ2-7
V: TRBV3-1
CDR3: CASSQGEGLAGALF

size: -
J: TRBJ2-5
V: TRBV6-5
CDR3: CASSYSSGPETQYF

size: -
J: TRBJ1-6
V: TRBV6-5
CDR3: CASSYSISSYNSPLHF

size: -
J: TRBJ1-2
V: TRBV25-1
CDR3: CASSDGYGYTF

size: -
J: TRBJ2-7
V: TRBV7-9
CDR3: CASSSRETSSYEQYF

size: medium-sized
J: TRBJ2-1
V: TRBV4-2
CDR3: CASSPSGSGEYNEQFF